This record covers a single T cell receptor (beta chain). This sample stems from a study of blood T cell repertoires in COVID-19. Study-level information: The United States, Italy and Spain provided the acute and convalescent COVID-19 samples. The analysed material was cDNA or gDNA that came from T cells, B-cell-depleted T cells, or PBMCs.

Germline V CDR1 and CDR2: KGHSH, LQKENI. V lost 3 bases and J 2 bases, leaving 13 bases between the germline ends. CDR3 size: 15 residues. Study processing details: Counts of nucleated cells, estimated from reference gene primer amplification, were obtained. Sequencing used immunoSEQ multiplex PCR; TCRdb keeps in-frame clones, though not all of them. The D gene and trimming were derived from the DNA, and the V and J assignments and clone size from that table. The sample contains over 150,000 clones, around 86% of which appear only once. The chain carries TRBV18 and TRBJ1-1; tentative D call: TRBD1 (6 bases). The clonotype originates from a man aged 40-50 years with active or convalescent COVID-19. Sequencing used peripheral blood. The CDR3 coding sequence is TGTGCCAGCTCACCCAATCAGGGGTCAAACACTGAAGCTTTCTTT. Protein product: CASSPNQGSNTEAFF.